This T cell receptor (beta chain) was recorded in a study of vaccination and CD4 T cells after COVID-19. At the level of the study: Control cultures used a CEFX viral epitope pool, an HIV-1 Nef peptide pool, or no peptide.

Overall study findings and caveats: The median count of SARS-CoV-2-reactive clonotypes rose from around 20 to 38, not significantly.

The CDR3 is made up of 17 amino acids, end residues included. Germline V gene sequence: CDR1 MNHEY, CDR2 SVGAGI. Treatment reported: roughly 11-day PBMC culture with coronavirus spike peptide pools or control peptides (ViraFEST assay). After expanding antigen-specific T cells with peptide pools, ViraFEST sequenced their TCRs. It was with 8.5 to 10 IU/ml IL-2 and 10 ug/ml peptide pools that roughly 2.2 million PBMCs per well were cultured. Cultured CD4+ T cells had their DNA profiled by the Oncomine TCR Beta short-read assay. One entry per CDR3 protein results from TCRdb running MiXCR on the PCR reads. Of almost 15,000 distinct CDR3 sequences listed, less than 70% are singletons. In its sample, this clonotype was seen a few times. Its cognate antigen is unknown. The DNA is left out, because the CDR3 cannot be placed on it with certainty; the CDR3 is given as TCRdb lists it.

This receptor was taken from a human donor who had recovered from COVID-19. The sequences come from CD4+ T cells from blood, cultured in vitro, collected before SARS-CoV-2 vaccination. The V and J genes are TRBV6-5 and TRBJ1-2; the table's D gene call, TRBD1, was not cross checked with the DNA. The CDR3 spells CASSSSTPGQGSWGYTF.